One and the same sample provided the 10 T cell receptor beta chains below, sequenced in a study of shared clonotypes between healthy human individuals. Naive-designated CD8 cells lacked CD45RO, were positively enriched for CCR7, and omitted terminally differentiated effector memory CD45RA+ cells. Produced via immunoSEQ multiplex PCR; TCRdb's table is partial and in-frame only. Here the sample spans roughly 2 million clones, just under 95% being singletons. Material for sequencing was naive CD8+ T cells sorted from blood. These receptor sequences come from a young man in good health.

This sequence joins TRBV18 and TRBJ2-5; perhaps D is TRBD1 or TRBD2 (5 bases each). V was cut by 2 bases and J by 5 bases, with 15 bases left in between. There are 15 residues in the CDR3. Germline loops: CDR1 KGHSH, CDR2 LQKENI. The CDR3 coding sequence is TGTGCCAGCTCACCAGCCGGGACCGCAGGGGAGACCCAGTACTTC. Its translation: CASSPAGTAGETQYF.

As concerns this clone: Other DNA sequences from this sample encode an identical CDR3 as well. V usage is TRBV5-4 and J usage is TRBJ2-2; tentatively, D is TRBD1 (6 bases). Germline CDR1 reads SGHNT; CDR2 reads YYREEE (reference sequence). The CDR3 runs 13 residues. Trimming removed 2 bases at V and 5 bases at J, with 7 bases between. The CDR3 is CASSLQGTGELFF. CDR3 sequence (DNA): TGTGCCAGCAGCTTACAGGGAACCGGGGAGCTGTTTTTT.

The chain couples TRBV5-1 to TRBJ2-3, with TRBD2 identical over 10 bases. In germline, CDR1 is SGHRS, CDR2 YFSETQ. With V trimmed by 1 base and J by 2 bases, 4 bases remained unmatched. This CDR3 spans 16 amino acids. CDR3: CASSLSSGRTTDTQYF. CDR3 DNA sequence: TGCGCCAGCAGCTTGAGTAGCGGGAGGACCACAGATACGCAGTATTTT.

As concerns this clone: The sample contains more than one DNA sequence encoding this CDR3. The CDR3 reads CASSPGTENTEAFF. In nucleotides, the CDR3 is TGTGCCAGCAGCCCTGGGACAGAAAACACTGAAGCTTTCTTT. This sequence joins TRBV7-9 and TRBJ1-1, with 7 nucleotides matching TRBD1. The V segment lost 5 bases and the J segment 2 bases; nucleotides outside the gene matches: 5. The CDR3 spans 14 residues. Germline values: CDR1 SEHNR, CDR2 FQNEAQ (reference sequence).

This clone has a single count. The gene calls are TRBV4-1 and TRBJ2-5; 9 nucleotides align to TRBD2. The CDR3 spans 16 residues. Per the germline V gene, CDR1 is MGHRA and CDR2 is YSYEKL. The ends lost 1 base at V and 5 bases at J; junction bases unmatched: 8. DNA of the CDR3: TGCGCCAGCAGCCAAGTTTGGGCGGGAGGGGGTGAGACCCAGTACTTC. Translation gives CASSQVWAGGGETQYF.

The chain has TRBV7-9 and TRBJ2-5; 9 bases match TRBD1. In germline, CDR1 is SEHNR, CDR2 FQNEAQ (reference sequence). Trimming took 2 bases from V and 4 from J; bases not matched to a gene: 2. CDR3 length: 14 amino acids. This CDR3 reads CASSLTGGGETQYF. In nucleotides, the CDR3 is TGTGCCAGCAGCTTAACAGGGGGCGGAGAGACCCAGTACTTC.

V gene TRBV27 combines with J gene TRBJ2-1; 8 bases are shared with TRBD1. Germline CDR1 and CDR2: MNHEY and SMNVEV (reference sequence). V lost 4 bases, J lost 4 bases, and 0 bases stayed unmatched. The CDR3 consists of 13 residues. The chain's CDR3 is CASSYRGYNEQFF. The CDR3 DNA reads TGTGCCAGCAGTTACAGGGGGTACAATGAGCAGTTCTTC.

The chain recombines TRBV13 with TRBJ2-7; the D gene could be TRBD1 or TRBD2 (5 bases each). Germline assignment: CDR1 PRHDT and CDR2 FYEKMQ (reference sequence). This CDR3 has 14 amino acids. The ends were cut back, 4 bases at V and 1 base at J, with 11 bases in the middle. The DNA of the CDR3 is TGTGCCAGCAGCTCGACCAGGGAGTCCTACGAGCAGTACTTC. Its translation: CASSSTRESYEQYF.

V and J are TRBV5-6 and TRBJ1-1, with D possibly matching TRBD1 (5 bases). Per germline, CDR1 SGHDT and CDR2 YYEEEE. The CDR3 contains 13 residues. The ends were cut back, 6 bases at V and 6 bases at J, with 15 bases in the middle. CDR3 sequence reads: CASTIGGLAEAFF. The CDR3 DNA follows: TGTGCCAGCACCATCGGGGGGTTGGCTGAAGCTTTCTTT.

This chain links TRBV27 with TRBJ2-6; D is unresolved. Germline assignment: CDR1 MNHEY and CDR2 SMNVEV (reference sequence). CDR3 length: 16 residues. V was shortened by 0 bases and J by 0 bases, with 6 bases between the two germline ends. CDR3 residues: CASSLSLASGANVLTF. The CDR3 coding sequence is TGTGCCAGCAGTTTATCCCTCGCCTCTGGGGCCAACGTCCTGACTTTC.